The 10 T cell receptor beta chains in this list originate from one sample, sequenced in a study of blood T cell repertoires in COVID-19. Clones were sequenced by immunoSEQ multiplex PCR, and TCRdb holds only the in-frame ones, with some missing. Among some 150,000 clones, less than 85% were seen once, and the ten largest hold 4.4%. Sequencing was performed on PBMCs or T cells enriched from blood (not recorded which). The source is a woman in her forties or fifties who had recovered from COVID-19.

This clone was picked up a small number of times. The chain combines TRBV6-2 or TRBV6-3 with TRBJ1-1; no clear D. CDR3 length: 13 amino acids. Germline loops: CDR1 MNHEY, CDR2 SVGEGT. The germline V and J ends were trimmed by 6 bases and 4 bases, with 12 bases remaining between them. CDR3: CASSDARGTEAFF. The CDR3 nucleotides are TGTGCCAGCAGCGATGCTAGAGGCACTGAAGCTTTCTTT.

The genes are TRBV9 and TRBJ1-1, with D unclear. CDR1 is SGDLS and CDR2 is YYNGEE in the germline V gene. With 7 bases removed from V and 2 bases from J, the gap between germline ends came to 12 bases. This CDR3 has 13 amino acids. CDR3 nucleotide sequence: TGTGCCAGCGCAGATGCGGATAACACTGAAGCTTTCTTT. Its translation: CASADADNTEAFF.

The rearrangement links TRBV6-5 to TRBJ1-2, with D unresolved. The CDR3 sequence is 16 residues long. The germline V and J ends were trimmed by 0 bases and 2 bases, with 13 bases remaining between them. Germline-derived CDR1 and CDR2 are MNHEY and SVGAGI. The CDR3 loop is CASSYSISGSNYGYTF. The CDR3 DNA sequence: TGTGCCAGCAGTTACTCGATCTCGGGATCCAACTATGGCTACACCTTC.

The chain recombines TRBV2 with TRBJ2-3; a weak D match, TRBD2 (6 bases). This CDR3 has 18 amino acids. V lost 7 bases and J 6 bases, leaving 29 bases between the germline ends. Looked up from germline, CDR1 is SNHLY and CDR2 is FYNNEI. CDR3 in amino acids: CASKPRRAGLGGEDTQYF. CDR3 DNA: TGTGCCAGCAAACCCCGCCGGGCGGGACTCGGCGGGGAGGATACGCAGTATTTT.

The DNA for the CDR3 is TGCGCCAGCAGTGAGACAGTAAGAAACACCATATATTTT. The encoded protein is CASSETVRNTIYF. This chain joins TRBV10-2 and TRBJ1-3; no firm D call. The CDR3 covers 13 residues. The V gene's germline CDR1 is WSHSY and CDR2 SAAADI. V was trimmed by 2 bases and J by 5 bases, leaving 7 bases between them.

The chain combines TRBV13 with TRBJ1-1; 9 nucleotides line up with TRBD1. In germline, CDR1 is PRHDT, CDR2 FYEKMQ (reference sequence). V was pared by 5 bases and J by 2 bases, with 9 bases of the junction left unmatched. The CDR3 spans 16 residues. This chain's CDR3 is CASSPPRQGVNTEAFF. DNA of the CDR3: TGTGCCAGCAGCCCTCCCCGACAGGGGGTAAACACTGAAGCTTTCTTT.

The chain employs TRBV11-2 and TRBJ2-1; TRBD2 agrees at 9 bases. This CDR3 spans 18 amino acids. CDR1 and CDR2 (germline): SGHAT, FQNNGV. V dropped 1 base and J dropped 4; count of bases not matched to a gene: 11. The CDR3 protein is CASSLALSGGTQYNEQFF. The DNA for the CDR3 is TGTGCCAGCAGCTTAGCTCTTAGCGGGGGCACCCAATACAATGAGCAGTTCTTC.

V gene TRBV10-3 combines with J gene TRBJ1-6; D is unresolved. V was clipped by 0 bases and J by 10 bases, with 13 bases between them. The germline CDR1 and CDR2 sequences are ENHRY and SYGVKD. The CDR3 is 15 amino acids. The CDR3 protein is CAISESGSSGSPLHF. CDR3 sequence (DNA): TGTGCCATCAGTGAGTCGGGGAGTTCTGGATCACCCCTCCACTTT.

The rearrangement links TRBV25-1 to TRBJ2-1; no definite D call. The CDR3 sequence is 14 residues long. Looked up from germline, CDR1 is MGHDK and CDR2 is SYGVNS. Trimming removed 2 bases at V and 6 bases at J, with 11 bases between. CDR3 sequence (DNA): TGTGCCAGCAGTGAAGTTGGTTGGGCCAATGAGCAGTTCTTC. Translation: CASSEVGWANEQFF.

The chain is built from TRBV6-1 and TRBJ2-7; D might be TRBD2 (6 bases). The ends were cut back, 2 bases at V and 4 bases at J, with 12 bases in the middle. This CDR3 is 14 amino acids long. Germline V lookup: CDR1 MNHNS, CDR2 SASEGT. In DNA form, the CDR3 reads TGTGCCAGCAGTGAAAATCCCGGGACTTACGAGCAGTACGTC. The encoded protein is CASSENPGTYEQYV.